This T cell receptor (beta chain) originates from a study of CD8+ T cells in alopecia areata. In this sample, this clone turned up a few times. Its antigen is unidentified. Study results and caveats: Tofacitinib significantly brought down scalp clonality and expanded CD8+ clones among top 100.

Trimming pared 8 bases from V and 14 bases from J, leaving 27 bases between. The CDR3 loop spans 15 amino acids. The germline CDR1 and CDR2 sequences are SNHLY and FYNNEI. The sequencing template was cDNA reverse transcribed from extracted RNA. Method: immunoSEQ multiplex PCR; TCRdb's copy keeps in-frame clones and lacks some. This sample has 200,000 to 250,000 clones, with over 60% found just once. Treatment indicated: oral pan-JAK inhibitor, 5-10 mg twice daily. Material: CD4+ T cells sorted from blood, obtained at week 4, from a patient treated with tofacitinib. The V and J genes are TRBV2 and TRBJ2-2, with D perhaps given as TRBD1 or TRBD2 (6 bases each). The sequence came from a human donor with alopecia areata. CDR3 sequence (DNA): TGTGCCAGCCGCCCGGGGGACATCGGGGCCGGGAAACTGTTTTTT. It specifies CASRPGDIGAGKLFF.